This T cell receptor (beta chain) was sequenced in a study of STAT5B mutations in CD4+ large granular lymphocyte leukemia. Generated by immunoSEQ multiplex PCR, the TCRdb table keeps only in-frame clones and is missing some. This table holds 30,000 to 40,000 clones, 69% found once. Healthy controls were blood donor buffy coats. CDR3 length equals 16 residues. V lost 2 bases to trimming and J lost 3 bases; unmatched junction nucleotides: 3. Per the germline V gene, CDR1 is SGHDT and CDR2 is YYEEEE. The rearrangement links TRBV5-6 to TRBJ2-3; TRBD2 matches 13 bases. The source of this sequence is a human donor in good health. Sequenced input: CD4+ T cells from blood buffy coats. The CDR3 is CASSFRTSGRTDTQYF. The CDR3 region has the DNA TGTGCCAGCAGCTTCAGGACTAGCGGGAGAACAGATACGCAGTATTTT. Complete variable domain (other parts from reference TRBV5-6 and TRBJ2-3): DAGVTQSPTHLIKTRGQQVTLRCSPKSGHDTVSWYQQALGQGPQFIFQYYEEEERQRGNFPDRFSGHQFPNYSSELNVNALLLGDSALYLCASSFRTSGRTDTQYFGPGTRLTVL.